This entry lists 27 T cell receptor beta chains sequenced from one sample in a study of cytomegalovirus exposure and HLA in healthy donors. PCR employed 60 Vbeta and 13 Jbeta primers. Profiled with immunoSEQ multiplex PCR; TCRdb holds only in-frame clones, not every one. This sample has 140,000 to 150,000 clones; around 9.7% occur once, and the top ten carry 1.8%. The sample was PBMCs. The receptors stem from a man aged 50 to 59 in good health and CMV-seronegative.

This clone was observed a handful of times. The J gene is TRBJ2-1, the V gene TRBV9; TRBD2 matches 11 bases. This CDR3 has 16 amino acids. V shed 0 bases and J 9 bases; nucleotides not matched to a gene: 8. Germline assignment: CDR1 SGDLS and CDR2 YYNGEE. CDR3 in DNA: TGTGCCAGCAGCGTAGTTCTAGCGGGGGGTAAGGGTGAGCAGTTCTTC. This codes for CASSVVLAGGKGEQFF.

This clone was counted only a few times. This chain uses TRBV4-1 with TRBJ2-5; 9 positions match TRBD2. The junction had 7 bases not matched to a gene; V was cut back by 1 base and J by 4 bases. The CDR3 has 16 amino acids. CDR1 and CDR2 (germline): MGHRA, YSYEKL. DNA of the CDR3: TGCGCCAGCAGCCAAGGAGATGGAGCGGGAGGAGAGACCCAGTACTTC. Translation gives CASSQGDGAGGETQYF.

This clone was picked up a small number of times. The chain uses TRBV27 and TRBJ2-1; perhaps TRBD1 as D (6 bases). The V gene's germline CDR1 is MNHEY and CDR2 SMNVEV (reference sequence). The CDR3 runs to 13 residues. With 3 bases removed from V and 6 bases from J, the gap between germline ends came to 9 bases. As DNA, the CDR3 is TGTGCCAGCAGTTTGATCAGGGGCAATGAGCAGTTCTTC. As protein: CASSLIRGNEQFF.

V usage is TRBV5-6 and J usage is TRBJ1-2; TRBD1 might be the D (5 bases). The V gene lost 5 bases and the J gene lost 4 bases, with 12 bases spanning the gap. Germline V gene lookup returns CDR1 SGHDT and CDR2 YYEEEE. The CDR3 is made up of 13 amino acids. CDR3 sequence (DNA): TGTGCCAGCAGGCCGGGAGGGGCCTATGGCTACACCTTC. It codes for CASRPGGAYGYTF.

This clone was recorded a few times. V is TRBV28 and J is TRBJ1-2, with 8 bases lining up with TRBD1. The CDR3 is 13 residues long. CDR1 and CDR2 from the germline V gene are MDHEN and SYDVKM. The ends lost 4 bases at V and 4 bases at J; junction bases unmatched: 2. As DNA, the CDR3 is TGTGCCAGCAGTTGGGACAGGAGCTATGGCTACACCTTC. It translates to CASSWDRSYGYTF.

The rearrangement joins TRBV7-2 to TRBJ2-2; D is unresolved. Trimming removed 2 bases from V and 0 bases from J, with 7 bases in between. The CDR3 contains 15 residues. Per the germline V gene, CDR1 is SGHTA and CDR2 is FQGNSA. The CDR3 DNA reads TGTGCCAGCAGCTTATCACCTACGAACACCGGGGAGCTGTTTTTT. This sequence encodes CASSLSPTNTGELFF.

The V call is TRBV18, the J call TRBJ2-1; tentative D call: TRBD2 (6 bases). Germline V gene sequence: CDR1 KGHSH, CDR2 LQKENI. CDR3 length: 16 amino acids. Trimming stripped 0 bases from V and 5 bases from J, with 14 bases between. The CDR3 region is CASSPPSTRWDNEQFF. In nucleotides, the CDR3 is TGTGCCAGCTCACCACCGTCGACTAGGTGGGACAATGAGCAGTTCTTC.

V usage is TRBV2 and J usage is TRBJ1-2, with D possibly TRBD1 on 5 matching bases. The CDR3 has 15 residues. CDR1 and CDR2 from the germline V gene are SNHLY and FYNNEI. Trimming pared 0 bases from V and 3 bases from J, leaving 11 bases between. DNA of the CDR3: TGTGCCAGCAGTGAAGCGCCACAGGTCTACTATGGCTACACCTTC. Its protein product is CASSEAPQVYYGYTF.

This clone was observed a few times. The chain joins TRBV30 to TRBJ1-1; TRBD1 agrees at 7 bases. Trimming took 3 bases from V and 3 from J; bases not matched to a gene: 4. The CDR3 length is 13 residues. CDR1 GTSNPN and CDR2 SVGIG come from the germline V gene (reference sequence). The CDR3 region has the DNA TGTGCCTGGAGCCCGGGACAGTACACTGAAGCTTTCTTT. It codes for CAWSPGQYTEAFF.

The rearrangement joins TRBV6-1 to TRBJ2-3; 9 bases align to TRBD2. J was trimmed by 1 base and V by 4 bases; bases with no gene match: 3. From germline, CDR1 is MNHNS and CDR2 SASEGT. The length of the CDR3 is 15 residues. CDR3: CASSGSGGRTDTQYF. The CDR3 nucleotides are TGTGCCAGCAGTGGCAGCGGGGGGCGCACAGATACGCAGTATTTT.

This clone has just a few counts. This chain joins TRBV29-1 and TRBJ1-1; 8 bases match TRBD1. The CDR3 extends over 13 amino acids. Per germline, CDR1 SQVTM and CDR2 ANQGSEA. Trimming removed 6 bases from V and 5 bases from J; junction bases left unmatched: 8. CDR3 sequence: CSVLTGVRTEAFF. CDR3 bases: TGCAGCGTCCTGACAGGGGTTCGAACTGAAGCTTTCTTT.

This rearrangement joins TRBV15 to TRBJ1-1; D ambiguous. This CDR3 is built from 16 residues. CDR1 and CDR2 from the germline V gene are LNHNV and YYDKDF (reference sequence). The V gene lost 3 bases and the J gene lost 1 base, with 15 bases spanning the gap. The DNA for the CDR3 is TGTGCCACCAGCAGCCAATTCACAGCAGGGAACACTGAAGCTTTCTTT. Its translation: CATSSQFTAGNTEAFF.

V usage is TRBV29-1 and J usage is TRBJ2-1, with no clear D. The CDR3 runs to 15 residues. Per germline, CDR1 SQVTM and CDR2 ANQGSEA. Trimming left V 6 bases short and J 1 base short, with 16 bases between. In nucleotides, the CDR3 is TGCAGCGTCTCAGAGGTAGTGAGGTCCTACAATGAGCAGTTCTTC. This gives the protein CSVSEVVRSYNEQFF.

The chain combines TRBV29-1 with TRBJ2-7; the D gene is possibly TRBD2 (6 bases). Germline V gene lookup returns CDR1 SQVTM and CDR2 ANQGSEA. The V and J ends lost 2 bases and 2 bases respectively, with 13 bases between them. The CDR3 is 14 amino acids. The CDR3 loop reads CSVELGGTAYEQYF. The CDR3 DNA reads as TGCAGCGTTGAACTCGGGGGAACGGCCTACGAGCAGTACTTC.

This clone came up a few times. This chain links TRBV6-5 with TRBJ1-1, with D possibly TRBD1 on 6 matching bases. The CDR3 is made up of 14 amino acids. The germline gives CDR1 MNHEY, CDR2 SVGAGI. Trimming pared 5 bases from V and 1 base from J, leaving 11 bases between. The CDR3 DNA sequence: TGTGCCAGCAGTCCACTGGACAGGAACACTGAAGCTTTCTTT. It is translated as CASSPLDRNTEAFF.

The table lists this clone with a few counts. This chain links TRBV7-9 with TRBJ2-3; 7 bases agree with TRBD1. The trim removed 3 bases at V and 5 bases at J, leaving 5 bases unmatched. The CDR3 is 14 residues long. Germline CDR1 reads SEHNR; CDR2 reads FQNEAQ (reference sequence). The chain's CDR3 is CASSFTGDRDTQYF. In nucleotides, the CDR3 is TGTGCCAGCAGCTTTACCGGGGACAGAGATACGCAGTATTTT.

This clone has more than one count but fewer than ten. The rearrangement joins TRBV6-5 to TRBJ2-7; 9 bases are a match to TRBD1. The CDR3 covers 16 residues. The junction had 11 bases not matched to a gene; V was cut back by 3 bases and J by 5 bases. Germline loops: CDR1 MNHEY, CDR2 SVGAGI. The CDR3 DNA is TGTGCCAGCAGTTATTCTCATAGGACAGGGGTGGACGAGCAGTACTTC. This gives the protein CASSYSHRTGVDEQYF.

This clone has a handful of counts. The rearrangement joins TRBV5-1 to TRBJ1-2; D is possibly TRBD1 (5 bases). Germline loops: CDR1 SGHRS, CDR2 YFSETQ. The CDR3 runs to 13 residues. Deletions cut 5 bases from V and 4 bases from J, with 12 bases between. The CDR3 region has the DNA TGCGCCAGCAGTGGAGGGGCTGGCTATGGCTACACCTTC. Translated, it gives CASSGGAGYGYTF.

This clone was counted a few times. The chain employs TRBV9 and TRBJ1-1; 7 bases are shared with TRBD1. The germline V gene encodes CDR1 SGDLS and CDR2 YYNGEE. Trimming cost V 4 bases and J 2 bases; bases outside gene matches: 8. The CDR3 has 15 residues. In DNA, the CDR3 is TGTGCCAGCAGCCCCTCAGGGGGTTCCAACACTGAAGCTTTCTTT. It translates to CASSPSGGSNTEAFF.

The gene calls are TRBV7-2 and TRBJ1-5, with D maybe TRBD1 (5 bases). Germline V gives CDR1 SGHTA, CDR2 FQGNSA. V lost 6 bases and J lost 0, with 9 bases in between. CDR3 length: 14 residues. CDR3 DNA: TGTGCCAGCAGTAGGGGATATAGCAATCAGCCCCAGCATTTT. Its translation is CASSRGYSNQPQHF. The full variable domain, with the rest looked up from reference TRBV7-2 and TRBJ1-5, is GAGVSQSPSNKVTEKGKDVELRCDPISGHTALYWYRQSLGQGLEFLIYFQGNSAPDKSGLPSDRFSAERTGGSVSTLTIQRTQQEDSAVYLCASSRGYSNQPQHFGDGTRLSIL.

Comment on this clone: Distinct nucleotide sequences in the sample also encode this CDR3. CDR3 loop: CASSLPGLAGADTGELFF. The CDR3, as DNA: TGCGCCAGCAGCTTACCGGGACTAGCGGGAGCGGACACCGGGGAGCTGTTTTTT. The V and J genes are TRBV5-1 and TRBJ2-2; TRBD2 matches 14 bases. V dropped 2 bases and J dropped 3; count of bases not matched to a gene: 6. The CDR3 is made up of 18 amino acids. The V gene's germline CDR1 is SGHRS and CDR2 YFSETQ.

The table lists this clone with a few counts. The same CDR3 arises from other DNA sequences in this sample as well. The chain recombines TRBV30 with TRBJ1-3; D possibly corresponds to TRBD1 (6 bases). The CDR3 is 15 residues long. CDR1 is GTSNPN and CDR2 is SVGIG in the germline V gene (reference sequence). V dropped 2 bases and J dropped 0 bases, with 11 bases sitting between them. For the CDR3, the DNA is TGTGCCTGGAGTCGAACAGGGAACTCTGGAAACACCATATATTTT. It codes for CAWSRTGNSGNTIYF.

The chain joins TRBV5-1 to TRBJ2-5; 7 nucleotides match TRBD2. V gave up 0 bases and J gave up 0 bases; unmatched junction bases: 5. The length of the CDR3 is 16 residues. Germline CDR1 SGHRS, CDR2 YFSETQ. The DNA of the CDR3 is TGCGCCAGCAGCTTGGGGGGAGGGTCGTACCAAGAGACCCAGTACTTC. Its protein is CASSLGGGSYQETQYF.

A few counts support this clone. The rearrangement uses TRBV6-1 and TRBJ1-3; the D is unclear. Deletions cut 5 bases from V and 0 bases from J, with 11 bases between. Per germline, CDR1 MNHNS and CDR2 SASEGT. CDR3 size: 15 residues. The CDR3 protein is CASSSRQNSGNTIYF. CDR3 DNA: TGTGCCAGCAGTTCGAGGCAAAACTCTGGAAACACCATATATTTT.

This clone was seen a handful of times. This chain joins TRBV11-3 and TRBJ2-1; TRBD2 agrees at 7 bases. The length of the CDR3 is 14 residues. With V trimmed by 5 bases and J by 3 bases, 4 bases remained unmatched. Germline lookup yields CDR1 SGHNT and CDR2 YENEEA. The CDR3 DNA is TGTGCCAGCAGCCCGGGCGGGGGCTACAATGAGCAGTTCTTC. Protein product: CASSPGGGYNEQFF.

This clone was seen only a few times. The V call is TRBV7-6, the J call TRBJ2-7; TRBD2 agrees at 8 bases. J gave up 1 base and V 4 bases, and 9 bases lay outside the gene matches. The CDR3 runs to 16 residues. Per the germline V gene, CDR1 is SGHVS and CDR2 is FNYEAQ. For the CDR3, the DNA is TGTGCCAGCAGCTCGCAGACTAGCGCTCCTTCCTACGAGCAGTACTTC. It yields the protein CASSSQTSAPSYEQYF.

The gene calls are TRBV5-1 and TRBJ2-1, with 7 nucleotides matching TRBD2. The CDR3 sequence is 15 residues long. V trimming: 5 bases; J trimming: 0 bases; junction bases outside the gene matches: 5. Per the germline V gene, CDR1 is SGHRS and CDR2 is YFSETQ. CDR3 DNA: TGCGCCAGCAGACCTAGCGGCCTCTCCTACAATGAGCAGTTCTTC. Residues: CASRPSGLSYNEQFF.